This is a list of T cell receptor beta chains from one sample in a study of PD-1 blockade in classical Hodgkin lymphoma. Using immunoSEQ multiplex PCR, the repertoire was profiled, and TCRdb retains in-frame clones only, with some absent. Among tens of thousands of clones listed, approximately 74% were seen once. The starting material was peripheral blood mononuclear cells (PBMCs), obtained before the second cycle of nivolumab. Receptor source: a human donor with classical Hodgkin lymphoma. Both conserved end residues are part of each CDR3. Each record gives: clone size, V gene, J gene, D gene, CDR3 DNA, CDR3 protein. D genes are given only for firm matches. Clone size is given for some rows only: seen once, a few or many times, or a class if the clone is expanded.

>.|TRBV10-3|TRBJ1-2|TRBD1
TGTGCCATGGGGGACAGGGGGATTAACTATGGCTACACCTTC
CAMGDRGINYGYTF
>.|TRBV2|TRBJ2-1|.
TGTGCCAGCAGTGAAAGGGCGTCTTCCACAGGGTTCACCTACAATGAGCAGTTCTTC
CASSERASSTGFTYNEQFF
>.|TRBV28|TRBJ2-3|TRBD1
TGTGCCAGCAGTTTAGGGACAGGCCCATTTGAAACGCAGTATTTT
CASSLGTGPFETQYF
>.|TRBV10-3|TRBJ2-7|.
TGTGCCATCATCGGTGGGGCGGGCGAGCAGTACTTC
CAIIGGAGEQYF
>.|TRBV10-3|TRBJ2-7|.
TGTGCCATCAGTGAGTCCGGGGCCCCTTCGTACGAGCAGTACTTC
CAISESGAPSYEQYF
>.|TRBV5-1|TRBJ2-5|.
TGCGCCAGCAGCAGGGGCGTCCAAGAGACCCAGTACTTC
CASSRGVQETQYF
>.|TRBV5-4|TRBJ1-1|.
TGTGCCAGCAGCTTGGAAGGGGCCGGCACTGAAGCTTTCTTT
CASSLEGAGTEAFF
>.|TRBV2|TRBJ2-7|.
TGTGCCAGCAGTGACCCCACACCCTCCGGGGGACATTCCTACGAGCAGTACTTC
CASSDPTPSGGHSYEQYF
>.|TRBV6-1|TRBJ1-2|.
TGTGCCAGCAGTGAAGCGGCCTACGGCTACACCTTC
CASSEAAYGYTF
>.|TRBV19|TRBJ2-6|.
TGTGCCAGTAGTATCGGAGGATACGGGGCCAACGTCCTGACTTTC
CASSIGGYGANVLTF
>.|TRBV29-1|TRBJ2-7|.
TGCAGCGCCGCGGGACAATCCTCCTACGAGCAGTACTTC
CSAAGQSSYEQYF
>.|TRBV19|TRBJ1-5|.
TGTGCCAGTAGCACAACTTATTATAGCAATCAGCCCCAGCATTTT
CASSTTYYSNQPQHF
>few|TRBV5-1|TRBJ2-1|.
TGCGCCAGCAGCTTCTGGGGCGGAGGTGAGCAGTTCTTC
CASSFWGGGEQFF
>.|TRBV27|TRBJ1-5|.
TGTGCCAGCAGGTCCACCGGGGGCTACCATCAGCCCCAGCATTTT
CASRSTGGYHQPQHF
>few|TRBV2|TRBJ2-4|TRBD1
TGTGCCAGCAGTCTGGGGACAGGAGCCAAAAACATTCAGTACTTC
CASSLGTGAKNIQYF
>.|TRBV2|TRBJ2-5|.
TGTGCCAGCAGTGGCCCGGGTACGGAGACCCAGTACTTC
CASSGPGTETQYF
>.|TRBV7-9|TRBJ1-5|.
TGTGCCAGCAGCTTACGGGGGCAGGTGGATCAGCCCCAGCATTTT
CASSLRGQVDQPQHF
>.|TRBV6-6|TRBJ2-2|.
TGTGCCAGCGCGGGGGCCTACACCGGGGAGCTGTTTTTT
CASAGAYTGELFF
>.|TRBV2|TRBJ2-5|.
TGTGCCAGCAGTGAAGCGGGGACCCAGTACTTC
CASSEAGTQYF
>.|TRBV9|TRBJ2-1|TRBD2
TGTGCCAGCAGCCCGACTAGCGGGGGGGCCTTGGATGTCTATGAGCAGTTCTTC
CASSPTSGGALDVYEQFF
>.|TRBV11-2|TRBJ2-3|TRBD2
TGTGCCAGCAGCAATTCCGGGTTGGGGGGGACTACGCAGTATTTT
CASSNSGLGGTTQYF
>few|TRBV7-9|TRBJ1-1|.
TGTGCCAGCAGCTTGAAGGGCGGCAACACTGAAGCTTTCTTT
CASSLKGGNTEAFF
>.|TRBV15|TRBJ2-7|.
TGTGCCACCAGCAGAGACAGGGGTAACAACGAGCAGTACTTC
CATSRDRGNNEQYF
>.|TRBV4-3|TRBJ2-5|.
TGCGCCAGCAGCCAAGGGGCGGGACCTTACCAAGAGACCCAGTACTTC
CASSQGAGPYQETQYF
>.|TRBV4-2|TRBJ2-3|.
TGTGCCAGCAGCCAATCCCCGGGGGTCACAGATACGCAGTATTTT
CASSQSPGVTDTQYF
>.|TRBV10-3|TRBJ1-1|.
TGTGCCATCAGTGAAGGGGGTACTGAAGCTTTCTTT
CAISEGGTEAFF
>medium-sized|TRBV5-4|TRBJ2-1|TRBD2
TGTGCCAGCAGCTTGGGGCTAGCGGGGCTCAATGAGCAGTTCTTC
CASSLGLAGLNEQFF
>.|TRBV29-1|TRBJ2-3|.
TGCAGCGTTGACGGGGCGGGCAGGGATACGCAGTATTTT
CSVDGAGRDTQYF
>.|TRBV2|TRBJ1-3|.
TGTGCCAGCAGTGAAGAAAGGGAGGCTGGTGGAAACACCATATATTTT
CASSEEREAGGNTIYF
>medium-sized|TRBV11-2|TRBJ1-1|.
TGTGCCAGCAGCTTAGTTAGAAACACTGAAGCTTTCTTT
CASSLVRNTEAFF
>.|TRBV5-1|TRBJ2-7|TRBD1
TGCGCCAGCAGCTCATATGGGACAGGGGGCTCTCTGCCCTACGAGCAGTACTTC
CASSSYGTGGSLPYEQYF
>.|TRBV27|TRBJ1-1|.
TGTGCCAGCAGTTTCCTGGGGGCTGAAGCTTTCTTT
CASSFLGAEAFF
>.|TRBV7-6|TRBJ2-7|.
TGTGCCAGCAGCTTAGTGGTGGGGGGCGAGCAGTACTTC
CASSLVVGGEQYF
>.|TRBV30|TRBJ2-7|TRBD1
TGTGCCCGTATAGGGACAGGGGGCGAGCAGTACTTC
CARIGTGGEQYF
>.|TRBV2|TRBJ2-5|TRBD2
TGTGCCAGCAGGGGACTACAAGAGACCCAGTACTTC
CASRGLQETQYF
>few|TRBV5-6|TRBJ2-7|.
TGTGCCAGCAGCTTGGCCGAGGGGTTGTTCACCTACGAGCAGTACTTC
CASSLAEGLFTYEQYF
>.|TRBV5-6|TRBJ2-4|.
TGTGCCAGCAGCTTGACCGAGGACGACATTCAGTACTTC
CASSLTEDDIQYF
>.|TRBV4-1|TRBJ1-2|.
TGCGCCAGCAGCCAAGCTCTCAGGATCTATGGCTACACCTTC
CASSQALRIYGYTF
>.|TRBV30|TRBJ2-2|TRBD1
TGTGCCTGGAGTGTATGGGACAGCTTCAGCGGGGAGCTGTTTTTT
CAWSVWDSFSGELFF
>.|TRBV7-9|TRBJ2-1|TRBD2
TGTGCCAGCGGCTCCGGGACTAGCGGACTGAGCTCCTACAATGAGCAGTTCTTC
CASGSGTSGLSSYNEQFF
>.|TRBV13|TRBJ2-5|.
TGTGCCAGCAGCTTAGTAGGGACCGAGACCCAGTACTTC
CASSLVGTETQYF
>.|TRBV7-6|TRBJ2-2|.
TGTGCCAGCAGCTTAGCGGCGACCGGCGGGCTGTTTTTT
CASSLAATGGLFF
>once|TRBV6-6|TRBJ2-1|.
TGTGCCAGCAGTATTCTGAGGGGTGAGCAGTTCTTC
CASSILRGEQFF
>.|TRBV5-6|TRBJ2-6|.
TGTGCCAGCAGCCTGGGGGCCAACTCTGGGGCCAACGTCCTGACTTTC
CASSLGANSGANVLTF
>.|TRBV29-1|TRBJ1-2|.
TGCAGCGTAAGTCATAACTATGGCTACACCTTC
CSVSHNYGYTF
>.|TRBV6-1|TRBJ1-5|.
TGTGCCAGCAGTGTGCGGATGGATAGCAATCAGCCCCAGCATTTT
CASSVRMDSNQPQHF
>.|TRBV28|TRBJ1-3|.
TGTGCCAGCAGTTTAGCGATGGGGATCAGTGGAAACACCATATATTTT
CASSLAMGISGNTIYF
>.|TRBV19|TRBJ1-2|TRBD1
TGTGCCAGTAGTCTTGGACAGGGACCGTATGGCTACACCTTC
CASSLGQGPYGYTF
>once|TRBV19|TRBJ2-3|.
TGTGCCAGTAGCCCGGAGGTCACGGGAACAGATACGCAGTATTTT
CASSPEVTGTDTQYF
>.|TRBV4-1|TRBJ2-5|.
TGCGCCAGCAGGGGGGCACAAGAGACCCAGTACTTC
CASRGAQETQYF
>.|TRBV4-3|TRBJ1-5|.
TGCGCCAGCAGCCAACGGACAGACGAACAGCCCCAGCATTTT
CASSQRTDEQPQHF
>.|TRBV10-1|TRBJ2-1|.
TGCGCCAGCAGTGAAGGACCAAGCTCCTACAATGAGCAGTTCTTC
CASSEGPSSYNEQFF
>.|TRBV7-9|TRBJ2-7|TRBD1
TGTGCCAGCAGCTCACAGGGGGTATCCTACGAGCAGTACTTC
CASSSQGVSYEQYF
>.|TRBV4-3|TRBJ2-5|.
TGCGCCAGCAGCCAAACTACCTTGTCGGAAGAGACCCAGTACTTC
CASSQTTLSEETQYF